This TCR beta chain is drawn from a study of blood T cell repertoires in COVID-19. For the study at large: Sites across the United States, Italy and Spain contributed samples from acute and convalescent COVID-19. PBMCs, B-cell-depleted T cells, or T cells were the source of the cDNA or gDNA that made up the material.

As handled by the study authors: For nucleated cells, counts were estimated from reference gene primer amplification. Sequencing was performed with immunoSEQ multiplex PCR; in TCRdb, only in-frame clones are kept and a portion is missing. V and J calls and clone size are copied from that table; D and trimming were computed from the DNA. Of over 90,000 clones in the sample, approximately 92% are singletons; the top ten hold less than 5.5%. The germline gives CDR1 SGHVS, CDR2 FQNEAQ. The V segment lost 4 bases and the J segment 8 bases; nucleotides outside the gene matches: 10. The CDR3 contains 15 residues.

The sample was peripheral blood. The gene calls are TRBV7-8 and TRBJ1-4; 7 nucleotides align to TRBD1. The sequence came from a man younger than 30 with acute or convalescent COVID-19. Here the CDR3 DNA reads TGTGCCAGCAGCTCGACAGGGTCGGTGGGGGAAAAACTGTTTTTT. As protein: CASSSTGSVGEKLFF.